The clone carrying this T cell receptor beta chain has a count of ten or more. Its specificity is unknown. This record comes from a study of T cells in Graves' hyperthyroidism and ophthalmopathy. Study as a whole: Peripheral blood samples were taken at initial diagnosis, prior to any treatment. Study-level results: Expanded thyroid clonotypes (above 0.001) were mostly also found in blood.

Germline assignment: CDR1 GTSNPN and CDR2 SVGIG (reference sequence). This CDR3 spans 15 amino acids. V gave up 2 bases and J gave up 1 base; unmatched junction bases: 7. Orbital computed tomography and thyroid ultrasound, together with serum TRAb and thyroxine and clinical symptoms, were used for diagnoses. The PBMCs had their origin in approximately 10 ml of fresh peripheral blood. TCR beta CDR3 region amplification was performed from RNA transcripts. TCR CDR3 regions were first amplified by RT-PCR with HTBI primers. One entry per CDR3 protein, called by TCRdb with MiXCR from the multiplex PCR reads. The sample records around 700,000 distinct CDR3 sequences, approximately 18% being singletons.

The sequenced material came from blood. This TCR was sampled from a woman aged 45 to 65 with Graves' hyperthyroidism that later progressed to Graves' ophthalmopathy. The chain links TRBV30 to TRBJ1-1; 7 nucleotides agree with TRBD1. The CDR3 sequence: CAWSQPTGSNTEAFF. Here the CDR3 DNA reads TGTGCCTGGAGTCAACCGACAGGGTCGAACACTGAAGCTTTCTTT.